A single T cell receptor (beta chain) is shown here with its context. Its specificity is not known. The source of the sample is a study of cytomegalovirus exposure and HLA in healthy donors. The PCR used 60 Vbeta and 13 Jbeta primers. Sequencing used immunoSEQ multiplex PCR; TCRdb keeps in-frame clones, though not all of them. The sample lists 45,000 to 65,000 clones, roughly 84% occurring once. Study-level points and caveats: In vitro work confirmed that a few CMV-associated chains recognize CMV antigens.

The sequencing input was PBMCs. The source is a woman aged 18-29 years in good health and CMV-seronegative.

As DNA, the CDR3 is TGTGCCAGCAGTGAGATCGCAGGGGGGTTAGACAACTTGGATGGCTACACCTTC. This gives the protein CASSEIAGGLDNLDGYTF. The chain links TRBV6-4 to TRBJ1-2, with 7 positions matching TRBD1. Unmatched junction bases numbered 19, after V lost 3 bases and J lost 6 bases. CDR1 and CDR2 (germline): MRHNA, SNTAGT. CDR3 length equals 18 residues.